This record covers a single T cell receptor beta chain. This sample stems from a study of blood T cell repertoires in COVID-19. Per germline, CDR1 LNHDA and CDR2 SQIVND (reference sequence). V was clipped by 3 bases and J by 0 bases, with 9 bases between them. There are 15 residues in the CDR3. Assay: immunoSEQ multiplex PCR; the TCRdb copy retains only in-frame clones and omits some. Of some 110,000 clones listed, around 80% are singletons. This clonotype originated in a man older than 75 with COVID-19, enrolled during active disease. Sequenced: peripheral blood. This chain connects TRBV19 to TRBJ1-5, with D possibly being TRBD1 (5 bases). The CDR3 region has the DNA TGTGCCAGTAGTATGGCGGGGGATAGCAATCAGCCCCAGCATTTT. Translation: CASSMAGDSNQPQHF.